Here is one TCR beta chain with its context. V trimming: 7 bases; J trimming: 2 bases; junction bases outside the gene matches: 10. This CDR3 comprises 16 residues. Germline-derived CDR1 and CDR2 are MNHEY and SVGEGT. The source of the sample is a study of T cell responses to AZD1222 COVID-19 vaccine. Some clones are missing from TCRdb's copy, which holds only in-frame ones; the method was immunoSEQ multiplex PCR. The sample comprises over 150,000 clones, roughly 92% of which are singletons, and around 1% rests with the top ten. The chain has TRBV6-2 or TRBV6-3 and TRBJ2-3; 9 bases are shared with TRBD1. The sample was peripheral blood, taken 28 days after the second AZD1222 dose. The TCR originated in an adult who received the AZD1222 COVID-19 vaccine. The CDR3 is CASTPIGTGHTDTQYF. Written as DNA, the CDR3 is TGTGCCAGCACCCCGATTGGGACAGGGCACACAGATACGCAGTATTTT.